This T cell receptor beta chain was found in a study of CXCR3-negative and CXCR3-positive naive CD8 T cells. On the study more broadly: Cumulative TRB read yield was 120 million to 150 million, averaging about 1.5 +/- 0.3 million per library.

Triplicate sorts, approximately 290,000 cells apiece, were made for each CD8+ T cell subset. Definition of naive CD8+ T cells rested on a CD45RO-CCR7+CD27+CD95- profile. General study points: More hydrophobic TRB CDR3s occurred in CXCR3-positive than in CXCR3-negative naive cells. TRBV-TRBJ usage matched between naive CXCR3-negative and CXCR3-positive cells but not between memory cells.

About this clonotype itself: The antigen is not known.

The libraries of TRB cDNA were constructed through 5' RACE using UMI labels. Reanalyzing the 5' RACE reads, TCRdb keeps one entry per CDR3 protein, without DNA. The table counts roughly 120,000 distinct CDR3 sequences; about 0.54% lies in the top ten. The CDR3 spans 17 residues. CDR1 is MGHRA and CDR2 is YSYEKL in the germline V gene. This TCR was sampled from a human donor in good health. Some clones in this sample may be carry-over from other donors' samples. Sequencing was performed on naive CXCR3+ CD8+ T cells from blood. Sample subset: CD45RO-CCR7+CD27+CD95- naive CD8+ T cells expressing CXCR3 (TNR3+). This chain uses TRBV4-1 with TRBJ2-1; without DNA, the TCRdb call of TRBD2 cannot be checked. The CDR3 here is CASSQDGLAGAYNEQFF.